The 17 T cell receptor beta chains presented below share a single source sample, sequenced in a study of control samples from healthy donors and cancer patients. Here immunoSEQ multiplex PCR was the method, and the copy in TCRdb shows in-frame clones only, minus some. The sample consists of about 140,000 clones, roughly 94% of them appearing once. Input material: blood. These TCRs come from a man between 35 and 55 years old in good health.

This clone came up once. This chain uses TRBV5-6 with TRBJ1-2, with TRBD1 matching over 9 bases. Germline CDR1 is SGHDT and CDR2 is YYEEEE. The CDR3 sequence is 13 residues long. Trimming removed 4 bases from V and 6 bases from J; junction bases left unmatched: 4. CDR3 protein: CASSTGGGDGYTF. The CDR3 region has the DNA TGTGCCAGCAGCACAGGGGGCGGAGATGGCTACACCTTC.

The chain couples TRBV7-9 to TRBJ1-2; perhaps TRBD1 as D (5 bases). V was trimmed by 5 bases and J by 4 bases, leaving 17 bases between them. CDR1 is SEHNR and CDR2 is FQNEAQ in the germline V gene (reference sequence). This CDR3 spans 15 amino acids. CDR3: CASSQGETGFYGYTF. In DNA form, the CDR3 reads TGTGCCAGCAGCCAAGGAGAAACAGGTTTCTATGGCTACACCTTC. Complete variable domain (other parts from reference TRBV7-9 and TRBJ1-2): DTGVSQNPRHKITKRGQNVTFRCDPISEHNRLYWYRQTLGQGPEFLTYFQNEAQLEKSRLLSDRFSAERPKGSFSTLEIQRTEQGDSAMYLCASSQGETGFYGYTFGSGTRLTVV.

The rearrangement joins TRBV9 to TRBJ2-1; tentative D call: TRBD1 (5 bases). Germline values: CDR1 SGDLS, CDR2 YYNGEE. The V end lost 0 bases, the J end lost 4 bases, and 5 bases lay between the germline ends. There are 13 residues in the CDR3. CDR3 in DNA: TGTGCCAGCAGCGTAGGACAGTACAATGAGCAGTTCTTC. The encoded protein is CASSVGQYNEQFF.

The chain combines TRBV28 with TRBJ2-2; 8 bases are a match to TRBD1. With V trimmed by 6 bases and J by 1 base, 10 bases remained unmatched. The CDR3 has 17 residues. The germline V gene has CDR1 MDHEN and CDR2 SYDVKM. CDR3 loop: CASRTGVLDRNTGELFF. CDR3 coding DNA: TGTGCCAGCAGGACAGGGGTCCTAGACAGGAACACCGGGGAGCTGTTTTTT.

The genes are TRBV30 and TRBJ2-5; tentatively, D is TRBD2 (6 bases). Germline V gene data show CDR1 as GTSNPN and CDR2 as SVGIG (reference sequence). The V end lost 5 bases, the J end lost 5 bases, and 21 bases lay between the germline ends. The CDR3 has 15 amino acids. The DNA for the CDR3 is TGTGCCTGGGGGGGGACCCTTACTGTCCGGGAGACCCAGTACTTC. This translates into CAWGGTLTVRETQYF.

The chain is built from TRBV21-1 and TRBJ1-5. TRBV21-1 is listed as a pseudogene. The CDR3 spans 15 residues. The chain's CDR3 is CALSRGWGSRQPQHF. CDR3 DNA: TGTGCCCTCTCACGGGGGTGGGGGTCGAGGCAGCCCCAGCATTTT.

The chain has TRBV6-6 and TRBJ1-4, with a weak D call TRBD1 (5 bases). V gave up 5 bases and J gave up 5 bases, with 9 bases separating them. CDR3 length equals 13 residues. Germline CDR1 MNHNY, CDR2 SVGAGI (reference sequence). The CDR3 sequence is CASSARVNEKLFF. The CDR3 region has the DNA TGTGCCAGCAGTGCCAGGGTGAATGAAAAACTGTTTTTT.

This chain joins TRBV19 and TRBJ1-5, with D perhaps TRBD1 (5 bases). Per germline, CDR1 LNHDA and CDR2 SQIVND (reference sequence). Trimming cost V 7 bases and J 3 bases, with 10 bases left between them. The CDR3 extends over 13 amino acids. CDR3 sequence: CASTGPNNQPQHF. The CDR3 DNA follows: TGTGCCAGTACAGGGCCCAACAATCAGCCCCAGCATTTT.

V usage is TRBV5-6 and J usage is TRBJ2-3, with 7 bases aligning to TRBD2. V gave up 4 bases and J gave up 2 bases; unmatched junction bases: 13. This CDR3 contains 17 residues. Germline V gives CDR1 SGHDT, CDR2 YYEEEE. The CDR3 sequence is CASSRLAARSYTDTQYF. In nucleotides, the CDR3 is TGTGCCAGCAGCCGACTAGCCGCCCGCTCCTACACAGATACGCAGTATTTT.

V and J are TRBV5-6 and TRBJ1-3; TRBD1 agrees at 9 bases. Germline loops: CDR1 SGHDT, CDR2 YYEEEE. CDR3 length equals 15 residues. With 2 bases clipped from V and 6 bases from J, the junction kept 6 bases outside the gene matches. The DNA of the CDR3 is TGTGCCAGCAGCTTATTCAGGACAGGGGAAAACACCATATATTTT. Its translation is CASSLFRTGENTIYF.

The chain is built from TRBV4-2 and TRBJ1-2; a weak D match, TRBD1 (5 bases). The CDR3 runs 16 residues. V was clipped by 3 bases and J by 4 bases, with 18 bases between them. Germline-derived CDR1 and CDR2 are LGHNA and YNFKEQ. The CDR3 is CASSHPRGGGGYGYTF. CDR3 coding DNA: TGTGCCAGCAGCCACCCACGCGGGGGGGGAGGCTATGGCTACACCTTC.

The genes are TRBV6-1 and TRBJ1-4; no clear D gene. CDR1 and CDR2 (germline): MNHNS, SASEGT. This CDR3 has 16 residues. V was shortened by 5 bases and J by 8 bases, with 21 bases between the two germline ends. CDR3 coding DNA: TGTGCCAGCAGTAAAGGCATGGGCCTTGGTGGCGAAAAACTGTTTTTT. Translated, it gives CASSKGMGLGGEKLFF.

V usage is TRBV5-1 and J usage is TRBJ1-1; a weak D match, TRBD1 (6 bases). Germline CDR1 reads SGHRS; CDR2 reads YFSETQ. V was clipped by 4 bases and J by 1 base, with 14 bases between them. The CDR3 contains 15 residues. The CDR3 is CASSLQGHQNTEAFF. The CDR3 DNA follows: TGCGCCAGCAGCCTTCAGGGACATCAGAACACTGAAGCTTTCTTT.

The chain employs TRBV29-1 and TRBJ2-3; 8 bases map to TRBD2. The CDR3 length is 15 residues. Per germline, CDR1 SQVTM and CDR2 ANQGSEA. V shed 6 bases, J shed 3 bases, and the junction held 11 bases outside the gene matches. The DNA of the CDR3 is TGCAGCGTGGCGGGACTAGTAGGCGGTACAGATACGCAGTATTTT. This encodes CSVAGLVGGTDTQYF.

CDR3 sequence: CASSGPSGASYNEQFF. The CDR3 DNA reads TGTGCCAGCAGCGGACCGAGCGGGGCCTCCTACAATGAGCAGTTCTTC. The V call is TRBV9, the J call TRBJ2-1, with 7 bases that match TRBD2. J lost 0 bases, V lost 3 bases, and 6 bases had no gene match. The CDR3 runs to 16 residues. Germline V CDR1 and CDR2: SGDLS, YYNGEE. Variable domain in full (rest from reference TRBV9 and TRBJ2-1): DSGVTQTPKHLITATGQRVTLRCSPRSGDLSVYWYQQSLDQGLQFLIQYYNGEERAKGNILERFSAQQFPDLHSELNLSSLELGDSALYFCASSGPSGASYNEQFFGPGTRLTVL.

To note about this clone: Other DNA sequences within the sample encode an identical CDR3. This chain uses TRBV7-8 with TRBJ1-5, with D maybe TRBD1 (5 bases). The CDR3 is 16 amino acids. Germline values: CDR1 SGHVS, CDR2 FQNEAQ. V lost 5 bases to trimming and J lost 0 bases, with 14 bases between them. The CDR3 loop is CASSLGDGYSNQPQHF. CDR3 coding DNA: TGTGCCAGCAGCCTAGGGGACGGGTATAGCAATCAGCCCCAGCATTTT.

The rearrangement joins TRBV5-8 to TRBJ1-4; D is unclear. V lost 7 bases and J lost 4, with 11 bases in between. This CDR3 is 13 amino acids long. The germline CDR1 and CDR2 sequences are SGHTS and YDEGEE. CDR3 nucleotides: TGTGCCAGCGACGTCGGGGTTAATGAAAAACTGTTTTTT. It translates to CASDVGVNEKLFF.